The rows below give T cell receptor beta chains drawn from one sample of a study of blood T cell repertoires in COVID-19. Clones were read by immunoSEQ multiplex PCR, and TCRdb kept only the in-frame ones, dropping some. Here the sample spans a few hundred thousand clones, approximately 84% being singletons. Sequenced sample: PBMCs or T cells enriched from blood (not recorded which). These receptors came from a man in his fifties who had recovered from COVID-19. Each CDR3 is given with its conserved first and last residue. Each record gives: V gene, J gene, clone size, D gene, CDR3 DNA, CDR3 protein. D genes are given only for firm matches. Clone size is given for some rows only: seen once, a few or many times, or a class if the clone is expanded.

>TRBV6-5|TRBJ2-7|once|TRBD1
TGTGCCAGCAGCCCCGGGACAGGGCACTCCTACGAGCAGTACTTC
CASSPGTGHSYEQYF
>TRBV15|TRBJ1-5|many|NA
TGTGCCACCAGCTGGGAGAGCACGGATCAGCCCCAGCATTTT
CATSWESTDQPQHF
>TRBV9|TRBJ2-7|NA|TRBD1
TGTGCCAGCAGCGTAGGGGGGACAGTAGCCGACGAGCAGTACTTC
CASSVGGTVADEQYF
>TRBV24-1|TRBJ2-3|NA|TRBD1
TGTGCCACCAGTGACCGGTTGGGGGGACAGGGGTTTTATGGCACAGATACGCAGTATTTT
CATSDRLGGQGFYGTDTQYF
>TRBV5-1|TRBJ2-1|NA|TRBD2
TGCGCCAGCAGCCACATAGCGGGAGTTGCGTACAATGAGCAGTTCTTC
CASSHIAGVAYNEQFF
>TRBV7-9|TRBJ2-7|once|NA
TGTGCCAGCAGCTCAACTATGGAAAGCTTCGAGCAGTACTTC
CASSSTMESFEQYF
>TRBV5-1|TRBJ2-2|NA|TRBD1
TGCGCCAGCAGAGAACGAGGGACAGTTAACACCGGGGAGCTGTTTTTT
CASRERGTVNTGELFF
>TRBV2|TRBJ2-4|few|TRBD1
TGTGCCAGCAGTTCCACAGGGGACATTCAGTACTTC
CASSSTGDIQYF
>TRBV6-4|TRBJ2-1|NA|TRBD2
TGTGCCAGCAGTAGACTAGCGGGAGGATTTTATGAGCAGTTCTTC
CASSRLAGGFYEQFF
>TRBV27|TRBJ1-2|NA|TRBD1
TGTGCCAGCAGTGCCCGGGACAGGGGAACGTATGGCTACACCTTC
CASSARDRGTYGYTF
>TRBV5-8|TRBJ2-4|once|NA
TGTGCCAGCAGCAACCGGGATTCAGACATTCAGTACTTC
CASSNRDSDIQYF
>TRBV7-2|TRBJ2-7|NA|TRBD2
TGTGCCAGCAGCTTACTAGCGGGGGGCTTCTCCTACGAGCAGTACTTC
CASSLLAGGFSYEQYF
>TRBV5-1|TRBJ2-1|NA|TRBD2
TGCGCCAGCAGCTCCGCTAGCGGGGAATACAATGAGCAGTTCTTC
CASSSASGEYNEQFF
>TRBV29-1|TRBJ1-1|once|TRBD1
TGCAGCGTGACAGGGATGGCGGTATCTGAAGCTTTCTTT
CSVTGMAVSEAFF
>TRBV9|TRBJ1-4|NA|NA
TGTGCCAGCAGCGTAGCTCCGGGGGGCGGGACAAGTAATGAAAAACTGTTTTTT
CASSVAPGGGTSNEKLFF
>TRBV2|TRBJ2-5|NA|TRBD1
TGTGCCACACAACCTTGGACAGGGCGGGAGACCCAGTACTTC
CATQPWTGRETQYF
>TRBV7-3|TRBJ2-1|NA|NA
TGTGCCAGCAGCTTAACTCGGGGGTCAGCCGCGAACCAGTTCTTC
CASSLTRGSAANQFF
>TRBV5-1|TRBJ2-1|NA|NA
TGCGCCAGCACCCGAACCGGGAGCATGAATGAGCAGTTCTTC
CASTRTGSMNEQFF
>TRBV6-1|TRBJ1-6|NA|NA
TGTGCCAGCAGTGGGGGGGGTTTCGGGTCCTATAATTCACCCCTCCACTTT
CASSGGGFGSYNSPLHF
>TRBV1|TRBJ2-3|NA|NA
TGCACCAGCAGCCATCGCGGGGTTAGCACAGATACGCAGTATTTT
CTSSHRGVSTDTQYF
>TRBV6-2/TRBV6-3|TRBJ2-1|NA|NA
TGTGCCAGCAGTTACAACCCCAGGGTAGGTAGCTACAATGAGCAGTTCTTC
CASSYNPRVGSYNEQFF
>TRBV28|TRBJ2-7|NA|NA
TGTGCCACCCTTTCAGCCTACGAGCAGTACTTC
CATLSAYEQYF
>TRBV6-2/TRBV6-3|TRBJ1-5|once|NA
TGTGCCAGCAGTTACTCGGGCCAAGATCAGCCCCAGCATTTT
CASSYSGQDQPQHF
>TRBV7-3|TRBJ2-3|once|TRBD1
TGTGCCAGCAGCCAGACAGGGGGGACAGATACGCAGTATTTT
CASSQTGGTDTQYF
>TRBV11-2|TRBJ1-3|NA|TRBD1
TGTGCCAGCAGCTTACAGGGGGGAACATCGGGAAACACCATATATTTT
CASSLQGGTSGNTIYF
>TRBV9|TRBJ2-5|NA|NA
TGTGCCAGCAGCGTAGACCCTCTTGGGGGCCTCCAAGAGACCCAGTACTTC
CASSVDPLGGLQETQYF
>TRBV5-8|TRBJ2-7|NA|NA
TGTGCCAGCAGCAGCCCGCTTGGGGCAGGGGTCTCCTACGAGCAGTACTTC
CASSSPLGAGVSYEQYF
>TRBV19|TRBJ1-1|NA|NA
TGTGCCAGCCGATGGGGCAGGGGCGTAGAAAACACTGAAGCTTTCTTT
CASRWGRGVENTEAFF
>TRBV19|TRBJ2-3|NA|NA
TGTGCCAGTAGTATAGTGGCTAGCGCCAGCACAGATACGCAGTATTTT
CASSIVASASTDTQYF
>TRBV9|TRBJ2-3|once|NA
TGTGCCAGCAGCGTAGCTCAGTTAACAGATACGCAGTATTTT
CASSVAQLTDTQYF
>TRBV14|TRBJ1-2|NA|TRBD1
TGTGCCAGCAGGGCCGGGACAGGGATAAACTATGGCTACACCTTC
CASRAGTGINYGYTF
>TRBV10-3|TRBJ1-2|NA|NA
TGTGCCTCTAGGCTAGGGGTGGATGGCTACACCTTC
CASRLGVDGYTF
>TRBV30|TRBJ1-4|NA|TRBD1
TGTGCCTGGAGTGTACAGGGGCGCAGTGAAAAACTGTTTTTT
CAWSVQGRSEKLFF
>TRBV18|TRBJ2-6|NA|NA
TGTGCCAGCTCTCAAAGAGAGAGCTCTGGGGCCAACGTCCTGACTTTC
CASSQRESSGANVLTF
>TRBV6-5|TRBJ2-1|NA|NA
TGTGCCAGCAGTTTTGACGGGAATGAGCAGTTCTTC
CASSFDGNEQFF
>TRBV15|TRBJ1-3|NA|NA
TGTGCCACCAGCAGCGTACAGGGACGTGCAGGAAACACCATATATTTT
CATSSVQGRAGNTIYF
>TRBV24-1|TRBJ2-5|NA|NA
TGTGCCACCAGTGACCCGGGACACCTCGGAGAGACCCAGTACTTC
CATSDPGHLGETQYF
>TRBV6-5|TRBJ2-2|NA|TRBD1
TGTGCCACCCAGGGTAACAGGGGGCTTGGCGGGGAGCTGTTTTTT
CATQGNRGLGGELFF
>TRBV5-4|TRBJ2-2|NA|NA
TGTGCCAGCGGTCACCTTAGCGGGGAGCTGTTTTTT
CASGHLSGELFF
>TRBV10-2|TRBJ2-7|NA|TRBD1
TGCGCCAGCAATCCCGACAGGGGACATTTCTACGAGCAGTACTTC
CASNPDRGHFYEQYF
>TRBV6-5|TRBJ1-1|NA|NA
TGTGCCAGCAGCTCCGTCCCCAGGGAGAACACTGAAGCTTTCTTT
CASSSVPRENTEAFF
>TRBV30|TRBJ2-7|NA|TRBD2
TGTGCCTGCCCGAGGGAGCGGGGGAGTTACGAGCAGTACTTC
CACPRERGSYEQYF
>TRBV13|TRBJ2-1|NA|NA
TGTGCCAGCAGCTTAACCCCTGGCGAGGACAATGAGCAGTTCTTC
CASSLTPGEDNEQFF
>TRBV9|TRBJ2-7|few|NA
TGTGCCAGCAGCGGAGGTCCCCCCAAGACCTACGAGCAGTACTTC
CASSGGPPKTYEQYF
>TRBV6-5|TRBJ1-4|NA|NA
TGTGCCAGCATCGCGAGGAGTGAAAAACTGTTTTTT
CASIARSEKLFF
>TRBV4-1|TRBJ1-4|NA|TRBD1
TGCGCCAGCAGCCAAGATCAGGACAGGCTGTTTTTTAATGAAAAACTGTTTTTT
CASSQDQDRLFFNEKLFF
>TRBV30|TRBJ1-1|NA|TRBD1
TGTGCCTGGGTCGCCAGGGGGGCCATGAACACTGAAGCTTTCTTT
CAWVARGAMNTEAFF
>TRBV27|TRBJ2-2|once|TRBD2
TGTGCCAGCAAGGCGGGAGTGAACACCGGGGAGCTGTTTTTT
CASKAGVNTGELFF
>TRBV24-1|TRBJ2-1|NA|TRBD2
TGTGCCACCAGTGATTTCGCCGCGGGGGGGCGGGATGAGCAGTTCTTC
CATSDFAAGGRDEQFF
>TRBV18|TRBJ1-1|NA|TRBD1
TGTGCCAGCTCACGCCTAGGGGGACAGGGGTATGAAGCTTTCTTT
CASSRLGGQGYEAFF
>TRBV7-2|TRBJ1-4|NA|NA
TGTGCCAGCAGCCCGGGGGGGAGCGAAAAACTGTTTTTT
CASSPGGSEKLFF
>TRBV27|TRBJ1-1|NA|NA
TGTGCCAGCAGTAACCCGGGACTTGAAGCTTTCTTT
CASSNPGLEAFF
>TRBV10-1|TRBJ2-3|NA|TRBD2
TGCGCCAGCAGTAAAGGACTAGCGGGGACGCAGTATTTT
CASSKGLAGTQYF
>TRBV4-1|TRBJ2-7|NA|NA
TGCGCCAGCAGCCAAGGGGGGGACAGCGGCTACGAGCAGTACTTC
CASSQGGDSGYEQYF
>TRBV5-4|TRBJ2-5|many|TRBD1
TGTGCCAGCAGCTCCCTCCGGGACAGGCAAGAGACCCAGTACTTC
CASSSLRDRQETQYF